This entry describes one T cell receptor (beta chain). The target antigen is unknown. Thawed PBMCs were FACS-sorted into unstimulated CD4+CD25+CD127- regulatory T cells, CD4+CD25- non-regulatory cells, CD4 and CD8 cells. This entry belongs to a study of Tregs in tolerant kidney transplant recipients. Study as a whole: Recipients received nonmyeloablative bone marrow transplants from related graft donors, with transient mixed chimerism. Notes on the study in general: In tolerant patients, donor-specific Tregs outgrew total Tregs, suggesting antigen-driven expansion.

CDR1 is MNHNS, CDR2 SASEGT, per germline. The CDR3 is 13 residues long. The ends lost 6 bases at V and 5 bases at J; junction bases unmatched: 4. Sequencing was performed with immunoSEQ multiplex PCR; in TCRdb, only in-frame clones are kept and a portion is missing. The table has 100,000 to 130,000 clones, about 90% seen once. The chain carries TRBV6-1 and TRBJ2-1; 7 bases map to TRBD2. The receptor was derived from a human donor who received a combined kidney and bone marrow transplant. The source was CD4+ T cells from blood, collected before the transplant. The CDR3 region is CASSTRGDNEQFF. CDR3 bases: TGTGCCAGCAGCACACGGGGGGACAATGAGCAGTTCTTC.